This paragraph covers one T cell receptor beta chain sequence. The target antigen is unknown. The data were obtained in a study of T cell responses to AZD1222 COVID-19 vaccine. Per germline, CDR1 MNHEY and CDR2 SVGAGI. The CDR3 covers 14 residues. V lost 5 bases and J lost 5; bases outside the gene matches: 8. Using immunoSEQ multiplex PCR, the repertoire was profiled, and TCRdb retains in-frame clones only, with some absent. The sample has roughly 80,000 clones, approximately 88% seen once. Notes on the study in general: The reported proportion of spike-specific TCRs targeting unmutated variant regions was nearly half. Donors in the cohort were predominantly white British and more often female, and clonal diversity was possibly underestimated. Repertoire collection took place solely once the T cell response had peaked.

The genes are TRBV6-5 and TRBJ2-5; 7 bases line up with TRBD1. Specimen: peripheral blood, collected 28 days after the second AZD1222 dose. The receptor was isolated from an adult who received the AZD1222 COVID-19 vaccine. This CDR3 is CASSKQGSAETQYF. DNA of the CDR3: TGTGCCAGCAGTAAACAGGGGTCCGCGGAGACCCAGTACTTC.